Sequencing of this T cell receptor (beta chain) was carried out in a study of T cell responses to AZD1222 COVID-19 vaccine. Study-level results: Unmutated variant regions are reportedly the target of nearly half of TCRs that are spike-specific. Spike was spanned by vaccine-associated CD4 TCRs, with dominance at 160-218 and 743-854. Repertoire sampling happened only post peak T cell response.

Of note for this clone: The antigen is unknown.

Profiled with immunoSEQ multiplex PCR; TCRdb holds only in-frame clones, not every one. The data hold approximately 96,000 clones, with about 86% observed a single time. Pooling of second doses given at about 4 or about 12 weeks was done. The ends were cut back, 3 bases at V and 3 bases at J, with 10 bases in the middle. Germline CDR1 reads LNHDA; CDR2 reads SQIVND (reference sequence). This CDR3 has 14 residues. This clonotype was obtained from an adult who received the AZD1222 COVID-19 vaccine. The V and J genes are TRBV19 and TRBJ2-3; D uncertain. Sequencing used peripheral blood, obtained 28 days after the second AZD1222 dose. The CDR3 DNA sequence: TGTGCCAGTAGTATCCAGTCTAGTACAGATACGCAGTATTTT. Residues: CASSIQSSTDTQYF.